These T cell receptor beta chains were read from a single sample in a study of metastatic and nonmetastatic thyroid tumors. TCRdb re-called the PCR reads through MiXCR. The sample yields around 34,000 clones, less than 20% seen once. Material for sequencing was blood. These receptors were collected from a female donor with papillary thyroid cancer or a benign thyroid nodule (not recorded which). Some clones in this sample may be carry-over from other donors' samples. Each CDR3 is given with its conserved first and last residue. The D gene is left open where the match is weak. A clone size is listed for some rows: how often the clone was seen (once, few, many), or a class if it is expanded.

v_call: TRBV28
j_call: TRBJ2-6
clone_size: many
d_call: .
cdr3_aa: CASSFLGGDGANVLTF
cdr3_nt: TGTGCCAGCAGTTTTCTAGGTGGAGATGGGGCCAACGTCCTGACTTTC

v_call: TRBV29-1
j_call: TRBJ2-7
clone_size: many
d_call: TRBD2
cdr3_aa: CSAEGLVSSEQYF
cdr3_nt: TGCAGCGCCGAAGGACTAGTCAGCAGCGAGCAGTACTTC

v_call: TRBV2
j_call: TRBJ2-3
clone_size: many
d_call: TRBD2
cdr3_aa: CANLHSGSKGTDTQYF
cdr3_nt: TGTGCCAACCTTCATAGCGGGAGCAAGGGCACAGATACGCAGTATTTT

v_call: TRBV20-1
j_call: TRBJ2-1
clone_size: .
d_call: .
cdr3_aa: CSARVEGGSYNEQFF
cdr3_nt: TGCAGTGCTAGGGTCGAGGGAGGCTCCTACAATGAGCAGTTCTTC

v_call: TRBV28
j_call: TRBJ2-3
clone_size: .
d_call: .
cdr3_aa: CARSLWEPPDTHYF
cdr3_nt: TGTGCCAGAAGTTTGTGGGAGCCCCCAGATACGCATTATTTT

v_call: TRBV20-1
j_call: TRBJ2-7
clone_size: .
d_call: .
cdr3_aa: CSASVGWRVVDEQYF
cdr3_nt: TGCAGTGCGTCGGTCGGCTGGAGGGTAGTGGACGAGCAGTACTTC

v_call: TRBV5-1
j_call: TRBJ2-7
clone_size: .
d_call: .
cdr3_aa: CASSLGQVNSYEQYF
cdr3_nt: TGCGCCAGCAGCTTGGGGCAGGTCAACTCCTACGAGCAGTACTTC

v_call: TRBV6-1
j_call: TRBJ1-2
clone_size: many
d_call: .
cdr3_aa: CASSSARLLGYTF
cdr3_nt: TGTGCCAGCAGTTCGGCCAGGCTGCTTGGCTACACCTTC

v_call: TRBV9
j_call: TRBJ2-4
clone_size: many
d_call: .
cdr3_aa: CASSVENPWVLRYF
cdr3_nt: TGTGCCAGCAGCGTAGAGAACCCGTGGGTTTTGCGGTACTTC

v_call: TRBV3-1
j_call: TRBJ1-2
clone_size: many
d_call: .
cdr3_aa: CASSQVGGGYTF
cdr3_nt: TGTGCCAGCAGCCAGGTTGGTGGAGGCTACACCTTC

v_call: TRBV2
j_call: TRBJ2-7
clone_size: many
d_call: .
cdr3_aa: CASSEYRTYEQYF
cdr3_nt: TGTGCCAGCAGTGAATACAGGACCTACGAGCAGTACTTC

v_call: TRBV6-2/TRBV6-3
j_call: TRBJ2-7
clone_size: .
d_call: .
cdr3_aa: CASFTSSSYDQYF
cdr3_nt: TGTGCCAGCTTTACTTCCAGCTCCTACGATCAGTACTTC

v_call: TRBV3-1
j_call: TRBJ2-7
clone_size: .
d_call: .
cdr3_aa: CASSPRGSYEQYF
cdr3_nt: TGTGCCAGCAGCCCGAGGGGTAGCTACGAGCAGTACTTC

v_call: TRBV28
j_call: TRBJ2-2
clone_size: few
d_call: .
cdr3_aa: CASSLPRLAPTGTGELLF
cdr3_nt: TGTGCCAGCAGTTTACCTCGGCTAGCTCCTACGGGGACCGGGGAGCTGCTTTTT

v_call: TRBV7-2
j_call: TRBJ2-7
clone_size: many
d_call: .
cdr3_aa: CASSLGRTDRQNYEQYF
cdr3_nt: TGTGCCAGCAGCTTGGGACGAACGGACAGACAAAACTACGAGCAGTACTTC

v_call: TRBV6-1
j_call: TRBJ1-2
clone_size: .
d_call: .
cdr3_aa: CASIPADTPAYGYTF
cdr3_nt: TGTGCCAGCATCCCCGCAGATACGCCCGCCTATGGCTACACCTTC

v_call: TRBV6-1
j_call: TRBJ2-1
clone_size: many
d_call: .
cdr3_aa: CASSIRDSGSYNEQFF
cdr3_nt: TGTGCCAGCAGTATACGGGACTCCGGCTCCTACAATGAGCAGTTCTTC

v_call: TRBV20-1
j_call: TRBJ1-1
clone_size: many
d_call: .
cdr3_aa: CSASQGLNTEAFF
cdr3_nt: TGCAGTGCTAGCCAGGGATTGAACACTGAAGCTTTCTTT

v_call: TRBV20-1
j_call: TRBJ2-7
clone_size: many
d_call: .
cdr3_aa: CSAFGTVLTYEQYF
cdr3_nt: TGCAGTGCGTTCGGAACGGTCCTTACCTACGAGCAGTACTTC

v_call: TRBV12-3/TRBV12-4
j_call: TRBJ2-1
clone_size: many
d_call: TRBD2
cdr3_aa: CASSLAWLAGVNEQFF
cdr3_nt: TGTGCCAGCAGTTTAGCATGGCTAGCGGGAGTTAATGAGCAGTTCTTC

v_call: TRBV27
j_call: TRBJ1-6
clone_size: many
d_call: .
cdr3_aa: CASSFKGNRDNSPLHF
cdr3_nt: TGTGCCAGCAGTTTTAAGGGGAACAGGGATAATTCACCCCTCCACTTT

v_call: TRBV20-1
j_call: TRBJ2-6
clone_size: .
d_call: .
cdr3_aa: CIAGVGTGANVLTF
cdr3_nt: TGCATTGCTGGCGTGGGTACGGGGGCCAACGTCCTGACTTTC

v_call: TRBV3-1
j_call: TRBJ2-1
clone_size: many
d_call: TRBD1
cdr3_aa: CASSQGQEIYNEQFF
cdr3_nt: TGTGCCAGCAGCCAGGGACAGGAGATCTACAATGAGCAGTTCTTC

v_call: TRBV11-2
j_call: TRBJ2-3
clone_size: .
d_call: .
cdr3_aa: CASSSGSGCVVFTDTQYF
cdr3_nt: TGTGCCAGCAGCTCGGGCTCGGGATGCGTGGTATTCACAGATACGCAGTATTTT

v_call: TRBV7-6
j_call: TRBJ1-2
clone_size: .
d_call: .
cdr3_aa: CASSNGQMDGYTF
cdr3_nt: TGTGCCAGCAGCAACGGACAGATGGATGGCTACACCTTC

v_call: TRBV6-6
j_call: TRBJ2-2
clone_size: many
d_call: .
cdr3_aa: CASSYGQFTGELFF
cdr3_nt: TGTGCCAGCAGTTACGGGCAGTTCACCGGGGAGCTGTTTTTT

v_call: TRBV6-6
j_call: TRBJ1-2
clone_size: many
d_call: .
cdr3_aa: CASSYSKHGFSSNYGYTF
cdr3_nt: TGTGCCAGCAGTTACTCGAAACACGGCTTCTCGTCCAACTATGGCTACACCTTC

v_call: TRBV19
j_call: TRBJ1-1
clone_size: once
d_call: .
cdr3_aa: CASRWDGGSEKLNTEAFF
cdr3_nt: TGTGCCAGTAGATGGGATGGAGGTTCGGAGAAGTTGAACACTGAAGCTTTCTTT

v_call: TRBV7-9
j_call: TRBJ1-1
clone_size: many
d_call: .
cdr3_aa: CASSLRGAENTEAFF
cdr3_nt: TGTGCCAGCAGCTTAAGAGGGGCAGAGAACACTGAAGCTTTCTTT

v_call: TRBV2
j_call: TRBJ2-1
clone_size: many
d_call: .
cdr3_aa: CATGRSETHNEQFF
cdr3_nt: TGTGCCACCGGCAGGAGCGAAACACACAATGAGCAGTTCTTC

v_call: TRBV6-1
j_call: TRBJ2-5
clone_size: many
d_call: .
cdr3_aa: CASSDQGTVLETQYF
cdr3_nt: TGTGCCAGCAGTGATCAGGGGACTGTGTTGGAGACCCAGTACTTC

v_call: TRBV6-2/TRBV6-3
j_call: TRBJ2-5
clone_size: .
d_call: .
cdr3_aa: CASSSEGRSGAQDTQYF
cdr3_nt: TGTGCCAGCAGCTCGGAAGGTCGGTCGGGAGCTCAAGATACCCAGTACTTC

v_call: TRBV20-1
j_call: TRBJ1-1
clone_size: many
d_call: .
cdr3_aa: CSARSNGGFLTEAFF
cdr3_nt: TGCAGTGCTAGATCTAATGGCGGTTTCCTCACTGAAGCTTTCTTT

v_call: TRBV3-1
j_call: TRBJ1-5
clone_size: many
d_call: .
cdr3_aa: CASSRGAGSGNQPQHF
cdr3_nt: TGTGCCAGCAGCCGAGGTGCGGGGTCGGGCAATCAGCCCCAGCATTTT

v_call: TRBV19
j_call: TRBJ1-2
clone_size: .
d_call: TRBD1
cdr3_aa: CASVDRDHGYTF
cdr3_nt: TGTGCCAGCGTCGACAGGGATCATGGCTACACCTTC

v_call: TRBV30
j_call: TRBJ2-5
clone_size: many
d_call: .
cdr3_aa: CAWGWGETQYF
cdr3_nt: TGTGCCTGGGGGTGGGGAGAGACCCAGTACTTC

v_call: TRBV20-1
j_call: TRBJ2-1
clone_size: many
d_call: .
cdr3_aa: CSARRPHPGTEIYNEQFF
cdr3_nt: TGCAGTGCTAGGAGGCCCCACCCCGGGACGGAGATTTACAATGAGCAGTTCTTC

v_call: TRBV20-1
j_call: TRBJ2-1
clone_size: many
d_call: TRBD2
cdr3_aa: CSARAPAGGEQFF
cdr3_nt: TGCAGTGCTAGGGCCCCCGCGGGAGGAGAGCAGTTCTTC

v_call: TRBV9
j_call: TRBJ2-3
clone_size: many
d_call: .
cdr3_aa: CASSVEGRTTDTQYF
cdr3_nt: TGTGCCAGCAGCGTAGAAGGACGAACCACAGATACGCAGTATTTT

v_call: TRBV9
j_call: TRBJ2-1
clone_size: many
d_call: TRBD1
cdr3_aa: CASSVRGQGNEQFF
cdr3_nt: TGTGCCAGCAGCGTAAGGGGACAGGGCAATGAGCAGTTCTTC

v_call: TRBV6-2/TRBV6-3
j_call: TRBJ1-2
clone_size: many
d_call: TRBD1
cdr3_aa: CASSKGQNYGYTF
cdr3_nt: TGTGCCAGCAGCAAGGGACAGAACTATGGCTACACCTTC

v_call: TRBV6-1
j_call: TRBJ1-5
clone_size: many
d_call: .
cdr3_aa: CASRATGGISNQPQHF
cdr3_nt: TGTGCCAGCAGGGCCACGGGGGGGATTAGCAATCAGCCCCAGCATTTT

v_call: TRBV6-4
j_call: TRBJ2-2
clone_size: many
d_call: .
cdr3_aa: CASSETETGELFF
cdr3_nt: TGTGCCAGCAGTGAAACAGAGACCGGGGAGCTGTTTTTT

v_call: TRBV28
j_call: TRBJ1-6
clone_size: .
d_call: .
cdr3_aa: CASSLGRINSPLHF
cdr3_nt: TGTGCCAGCAGTTTAGGCAGGATAAATTCACCCCTCCACTTT

v_call: TRBV6-5
j_call: TRBJ2-3
clone_size: many
d_call: TRBD2
cdr3_aa: CASSSLSGGGSTDTQYF
cdr3_nt: TGTGCCAGCAGTTCTCTTAGTGGCGGGGGTAGCACAGATACGCAGTATTTT

v_call: TRBV20-1
j_call: TRBJ2-1
clone_size: many
d_call: .
cdr3_aa: CSARDTTDYNEQFF
cdr3_nt: TGCAGTGCTAGAGATACGACAGACTACAATGAGCAGTTCTTC

v_call: TRBV7-3
j_call: TRBJ2-1
clone_size: .
d_call: .
cdr3_aa: CASSFQGKGSNEQFF
cdr3_nt: TGTGCCAGCAGCTTCCAGGGAAAGGGGAGCAATGAGCAGTTCTTC

v_call: TRBV12-3/TRBV12-4
j_call: TRBJ2-7
clone_size: many
d_call: .
cdr3_aa: CASRGGPPEQYF
cdr3_nt: TGTGCCAGCAGAGGGGGTCCGCCCGAGCAGTACTTC

v_call: TRBV9
j_call: TRBJ2-5
clone_size: once
d_call: TRBD2
cdr3_aa: CASSVGGGQETQYF
cdr3_nt: TGTGCCAGCAGCGTCGGCGGGGGCCAAGAGACCCAGTACTTC

v_call: TRBV7-9
j_call: TRBJ2-3
clone_size: few
d_call: .
cdr3_aa: CASSSTTDTQYF
cdr3_nt: TGTGCCAGCAGCTCCACGACAGATACGCAGTATTTT